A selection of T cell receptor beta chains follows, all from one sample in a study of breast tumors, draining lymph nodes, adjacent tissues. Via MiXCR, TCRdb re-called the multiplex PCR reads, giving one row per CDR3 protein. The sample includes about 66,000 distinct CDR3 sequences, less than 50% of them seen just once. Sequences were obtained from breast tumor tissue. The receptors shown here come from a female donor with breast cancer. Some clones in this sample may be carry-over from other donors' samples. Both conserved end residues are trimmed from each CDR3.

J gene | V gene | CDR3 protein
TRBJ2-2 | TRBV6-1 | ASHRGVAGGTGELF
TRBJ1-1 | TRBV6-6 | ARRPRPGRNTEAF
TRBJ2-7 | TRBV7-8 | ASSFEGRPPEQY
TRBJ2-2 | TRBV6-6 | ASRPRTGGVNTGELF
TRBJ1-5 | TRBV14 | ASSHRDIPYSNQPQH
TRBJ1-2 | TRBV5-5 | ASSLTGQGYYGYT
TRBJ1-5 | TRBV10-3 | AISERESGYEQH
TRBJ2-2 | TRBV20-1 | SASSGLAGELF
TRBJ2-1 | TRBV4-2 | ASSHRAGGTSGSAYNEQF
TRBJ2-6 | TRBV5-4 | ASSLVLAGYSSGANVLT
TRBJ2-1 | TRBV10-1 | ASSEYRLAGGDEQF
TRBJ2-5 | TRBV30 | AWSSPASGGPDQETQY
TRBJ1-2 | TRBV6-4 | ASSPTAGQVYGYT
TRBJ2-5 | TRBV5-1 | ASSSTGVQETQY
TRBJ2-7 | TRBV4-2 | ASSQNLASSSYEQY